This TCR beta chain derives from a study of regulatory T cells in long-lasting Graves disease (dated by TCRdb to about 2021). A note on the overall study: Antithyroid drugs had been taken for less than 3 months by newly diagnosed Graves' disease patients. This study used TCR sequencing and RNA sequencing of peripheral blood to compare persistent Graves' disease patients against newly diagnosed Graves' disease patients. A total of about 33 samples underwent TCR sequencing, from about 13 patients with persistent Graves' disease and approximately 20 patients with newly diagnosed Graves' disease. The study was conducted in China and was registered as a clinical trial. Broader findings and caveats from the paper: Sequencing and analysis were limited to the TCR beta chain. As a limitation, the authors acknowledged that the small sample size may reduce accuracy. More public clonotypes were shared among persistent patients (under 3,000) than among newly diagnosed patients (just under 1,000). The study examined only peripheral blood because the primary lesion, thyroid tissue, could not be accessed. Lower TCR Shannon entropy and fewer highly expanded clones were observed in persistent Graves' disease patients than in newly diagnosed patients, which suggested clonal expansion.

According to the study, the label for this sample's time point signals: newly diagnosed GD, antithyroid drugs for less than 3 months. For both TCR sequencing and RNA sequencing, RNA was extracted from PBMCs using TRIzol. The diagnosis of Graves' disease was made according to American Thyroid Association guidelines. Patients were recruited from an endocrinology department in Xi'an, China. From each patient, approximately 9.9 milliliters of peripheral blood was collected into an EDTA anticoagulant tube. Ficoll Paque Plus density gradient separation was used to isolate PBMCs, and no additional T cell sorting was done. An Agilent 2100 Bioanalyzer and agarose gel were used to check RNA quality, and a NanoDrop 2000 was used to measure RNA concentration. The receptor library was made with multiplex PCR. Sequenced using an Illumina HiSeq 4000. To build TCR beta libraries, CDR3 regions were amplified by Arm-PCR using iRepertoire HTBI primers. Before sequencing, the PCR products went through gel purification. In the original analysis: A total of 60 to 80 TRBV and some 15 TRBJ segments were identified across samples and were used for gene usage analysis of CDR3 amino acid clonotypes. COPE and FqMerger were used to merge filtered high-quality paired reads into contigs. Contigs were aligned with BLAST to IMGT TRBV, TRBD and TRBJ reference genes, and CDR3 was defined per IMGT. Clonotypes above 0.1% frequency were classified as highly expanded clones. Shannon entropy served as the measure of repertoire diversity, while the Gini coefficient captured V-J evenness. Public clonotypes were defined as clonotypes shared by more than one individual. In-frame beta chains were kept once TCRdb had trimmed the public reads at Q25 with fastp and called clones with MiXCR. Each entry merges the rows of one CDR3 protein and shows their most common DNA and genes. The V and J calls follow TCRdb's processing rather than the paper's. The sample table records roughly 400,000 distinct CDR3 sequences; approximately 16% of these occur just once. The top ten constitute around 7.6% of the sample.

In the case of this clonotype: It lacks a known antigen. A much larger clone differs by one base, so this may be a read error.

Another study also made use of these data, one on T cells in Graves' hyperthyroidism and ophthalmopathy. Taken from the second paper: Graves' hyperthyroidism was defined as stable when no progression to ophthalmopathy occurred over 18 months of follow-up. The hyperthyroidism patients were between 18 and 65 years old and newly diagnosed, with a disease duration of less than 2 months. The study excluded patients with uncontrolled infections, other autoimmune diseases, pregnancy or lactation. Diagnoses were based on clinical symptoms, serum thyroxine and TRAb, thyroid ultrasound and orbital computed tomography. For the first round of RT-PCR on the TCR CDR3, the HTBI primer set was used together with the Qiagen OneStep RT-PCR kit. Blood samples also contained most of the expanded thyroid clonotypes (frequency above 0.001), which suggests that blood repertoires may reflect thyroid immune responses. Ophthalmopathy was separated from stable hyperthyroidism by a 13 V-J signature model, with over 85% sensitivity and approximately 81% specificity obtained in cross-validation and 80%/75% obtained in testing. In validation, the model predicted progression to ophthalmopathy a median of roughly 6.2 months before onset, with about 70% sensitivity and roughly 77% specificity. TCR V-J signatures able to tell the groups apart were searched for in a discovery cohort of 95 to 100 patients, of whom approximately 40 had Graves' ophthalmopathy and under 65 had stable Graves' hyperthyroidism. Prospective prediction of ophthalmopathy was tested in an independent validation cohort of approximately 19 hyperthyroidism patients and roughly 16 patients who later progressed to ophthalmopathy. The roughly 100 discovery patients were divided at random into training and test sets in a 7:3 ratio. In addition, the study compared T-cell repertoires in thyroid tissue and in blood from roughly six Graves' hyperthyroidism patients. After blood sampling, hyperthyroidism patients were treated with methimazole at a starting dose of 30 mg daily, and ophthalmopathy patients were treated with high-dose intravenous methylprednisolone. Libraries were constructed in a second round of multiplex PCR, after which size selection and purification were carried out. Paired-end sequencing of the libraries was performed with 100 bp reads on an Illumina HiSeq2000. SOAPnuke was used to process the raw data, throwing out any read that contained adapters or uncalled bases, had a mean Phred below 15, or lacked an exact constant-primer or identifier match. COPE v1.2.5 was used to merge high-quality paired reads, and clonotypes were defined as unique nucleotide sequences. MiTCR v1.1 was used to align clonotypes to the IMGT TRBV, TRBD and TRBJ reference segments. Only V-J combinations with frequency above 0.0001, covering 99.2% of repertoires, were analysed. A TCS score was defined as the ratio of F50 (clonal expansion) to E x V (chaos), with BLOSUM62-based TCRdist applied between CDR3 peptides within each V-J. Welch's t-statistics and random forest reduced roughly 540 V-J features to roughly 13, which were used in a naive Bayes classifier (R e1071). Sample size was not statistically predetermined, and investigators were not blinded to group allocation. TCR Vbeta CDR3 sequencing of 130 to 150 peripheral blood samples (roughly 41 ophthalmopathy, 75 or so hyperthyroidism and some 17 progressor patients) is reported in the paper.

This clonotype originated in a woman aged 40 to 49 with Graves disease. Donor details come from another sample of the same person, matched by shared clones. The sample in question was peripheral blood mononuclear cells (PBMCs), obtained at new diagnosis, from a patient treated with antithyroid drugs.

The DNA sequence reads TGTGCCAGCAGCCTGGGGGACAGGGGCAGCTCTGGGGCCAACGTCCCGACTTTC. It specifies CASSLGDRGSSGANVPTF. Recombination joined TRBV12-3 or TRBV12-4 with TRBJ2-6, and 10 bases in between align with TRBD1. The CDR3, cysteine through phenylalanine, is 18 amino acids long. The read is trimmed to its CDR3 DNA, 54 bases read in frame from base 1.